The clone carrying this T cell receptor (beta chain) was recorded once. In germline, CDR1 is LNHNV, CDR2 YYDKDF (reference sequence). This CDR3 has 18 residues. Trimming removed 3 bases from V and 6 bases from J; junction bases left unmatched: 17. The record originates from a study of blood T cell repertoires in COVID-19. Study context: Both acute and convalescent COVID-19 samples were obtained from the United States, Italy and Spain. The cDNA or gDNA used as material had been derived from T cells, B-cell-depleted T cells, or PBMCs.

In the study's own analysis: For nucleated cells, counts were estimated from reference gene primer amplification. Generated by immunoSEQ multiplex PCR, the TCRdb table keeps only in-frame clones and is missing some. V and J calls and clone size follow that table, whereas D and trimming were derived from the DNA. The data show more than 85,000 clones, approximately 90% seen once. The genes are TRBV15 and TRBJ2-5; 9 positions match TRBD2. The sequencing sample was made of peripheral blood. This TCR derives from a woman aged 45-59 years with acute or convalescent COVID-19. This CDR3 reads CATSSGGVAGEGRKTQYF. In DNA form, the CDR3 reads TGTGCCACCAGCAGTGGGGGGGTAGCGGGAGAAGGGCGAAAGACCCAGTACTTC.